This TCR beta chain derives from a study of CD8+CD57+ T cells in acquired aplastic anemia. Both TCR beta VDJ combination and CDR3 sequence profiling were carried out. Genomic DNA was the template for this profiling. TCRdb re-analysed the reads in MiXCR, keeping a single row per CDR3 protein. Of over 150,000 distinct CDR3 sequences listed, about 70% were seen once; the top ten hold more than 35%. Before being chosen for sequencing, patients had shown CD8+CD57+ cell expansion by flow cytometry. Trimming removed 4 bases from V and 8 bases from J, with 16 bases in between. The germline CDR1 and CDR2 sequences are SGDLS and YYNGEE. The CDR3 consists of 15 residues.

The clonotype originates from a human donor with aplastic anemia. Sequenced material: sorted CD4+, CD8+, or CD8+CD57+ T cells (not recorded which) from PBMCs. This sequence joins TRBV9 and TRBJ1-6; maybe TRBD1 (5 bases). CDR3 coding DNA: TGTGCCAGCAGCACCCGTGGGGGTTTCGATTCACCCCTCCACTTT. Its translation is CASSTRGGFDSPLHF.